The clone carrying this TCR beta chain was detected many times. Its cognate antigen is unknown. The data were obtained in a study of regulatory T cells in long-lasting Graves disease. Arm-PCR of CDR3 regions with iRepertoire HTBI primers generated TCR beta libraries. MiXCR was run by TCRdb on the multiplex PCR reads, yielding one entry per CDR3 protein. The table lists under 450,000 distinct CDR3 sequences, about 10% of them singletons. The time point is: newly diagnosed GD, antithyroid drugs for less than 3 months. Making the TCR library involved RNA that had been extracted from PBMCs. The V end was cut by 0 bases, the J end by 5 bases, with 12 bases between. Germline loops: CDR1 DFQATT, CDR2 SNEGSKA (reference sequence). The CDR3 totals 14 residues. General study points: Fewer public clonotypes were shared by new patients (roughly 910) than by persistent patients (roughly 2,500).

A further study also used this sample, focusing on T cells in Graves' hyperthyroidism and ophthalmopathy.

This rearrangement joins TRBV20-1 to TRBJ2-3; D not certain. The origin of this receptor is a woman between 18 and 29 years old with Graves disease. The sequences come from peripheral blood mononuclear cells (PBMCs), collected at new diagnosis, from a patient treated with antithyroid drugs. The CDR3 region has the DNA TGCAGTGCTAGAGATCCGGATTTGATAGATACGCAGTATTTT. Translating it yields CSARDPDLIDTQYF.